The 20 T cell receptor beta chains listed next were all sequenced from one sample in a study of blood T cells in healthy people across ages. A sample-barcoded 5' primer and a J-beta primer mix were used in a second PCR of roughly 7 to 11 cycles. TCRdb recomputed calls from the 5' RACE reads with MiXCR, one row per CDR3 protein. The sample lists more than 800,000 distinct CDR3 sequences; 25% to 35% were seen once. The sequenced sample was blood. Receptors were obtained from a woman aged 80 or over in good health.

This clonotype was detected only a few times. This chain connects TRBV7-2 to TRBJ1-4, with a weak D call TRBD1 (5 bases). This CDR3 has 15 residues. Germline CDR1 is SGHTA and CDR2 is FQGNSA. The ends were cut back, 2 bases at V and 3 bases at J, with 10 bases in the middle. CDR3 DNA: TGTGCCAGCAGCTTAAGACAGATGGCTAATGAAAAACTGTTTTTT. It encodes CASSLRQMANEKLFF.

This clonotype was seen ten or more times. The chain joins TRBV20-1 to TRBJ2-5, with 8 bases lining up with TRBD2. The germline V gene encodes CDR1 DFQATT and CDR2 SNEGSKA (reference sequence). The CDR3 is made up of 15 amino acids. V gave up 3 bases and J gave up 4 bases; unmatched junction bases: 10. CDR3 coding DNA: TGCAGTGCTAGTACGGGGGGGGGCAGCCGAGAGACCCAGTACTTC. Translation gives CSASTGGGSRETQYF.

This clonotype was seen at least ten times. This may be a read error: a much more frequent sequence differs by one nucleotide. The V call is TRBV7-2, the J call TRBJ2-5, with D possibly TRBD2 on 5 matching bases. The CDR3 totals 14 residues. Trimming took 4 bases from V and 3 from J, leaving 12 bases between them. The V gene's germline CDR1 is SGHTA and CDR2 FQGNSA. The CDR3 sequence is CASSCQRTKETQYF. In DNA, the CDR3 is TGTGCCAGCAGCTGCCAGCGGACGAAAGAGACCCAGTACTTC.

This clonotype was recorded at least ten times. V is TRBV4-2 and J is TRBJ2-5, with D maybe TRBD1 (5 bases). The V gene lost 6 bases and the J gene lost 5 bases, with 16 bases spanning the gap. The CDR3 contains 14 residues. Germline lookup yields CDR1 LGHNA and CDR2 YNFKEQ. The CDR3: CASSRQLFTETQYF. In DNA form, the CDR3 reads TGTGCCAGCAGTCGACAGCTCTTTACCGAGACCCAGTACTTC.

The chain uses TRBV20-1 and TRBJ1-6, with 7 bases lining up with TRBD1. This CDR3 has 14 residues. Germline V gene data show CDR1 as DFQATT and CDR2 as SNEGSKA (reference sequence). Unmatched junction bases numbered 6, after V lost 2 bases and J lost 8 bases. The CDR3 bases are TGCAGTGCTAGAAGACAGGGTGGTTATTCACCCCTCCACTTT. It specifies CSARRQGGYSPLHF.

The chain is built from TRBV10-3 and TRBJ1-6; a possible D gene is TRBD1 (6 bases). V was clipped by 6 bases and J by 8 bases, with 14 bases between them. Germline V gives CDR1 ENHRY, CDR2 SYGVKD. The CDR3 is made up of 14 amino acids. The CDR3 is CAIRTQGGDSPLHF. As DNA, the CDR3 is TGTGCCATCAGGACACAGGGAGGGGATTCACCCCTCCACTTT.

The rearrangement joins TRBV6-2 or TRBV6-3 to TRBJ1-2; D is ambiguous. Germline V gives CDR1 MNHEY, CDR2 SVGEGT. The CDR3 is made up of 15 amino acids. The ends were cut back, 6 bases at V and 7 bases at J, with 21 bases in the middle. CDR3 nucleotides: TGTGCCAGCAGCTCCTCGGGAGGCCTCTCGGCTGGCTACACCTTC. It is translated as CASSSSGGLSAGYTF.

This clonotype was seen repeatedly, ten times or more. The genes are TRBV25-1 and TRBJ2-1; possible D gene TRBD2, 7 bases. The CDR3 is 16 residues long. Trimming left V 4 bases short and J 6 bases short, with 19 bases between. Germline loops: CDR1 MGHDK, CDR2 SYGVNS. This chain's CDR3 is CASSVSGDNPINEQFF. CDR3 nucleotides: TGTGCCAGCAGTGTCAGCGGGGACAACCCTATCAATGAGCAGTTCTTC.

This clonotype was found many times. The rearrangement joins TRBV12-3 or TRBV12-4 to TRBJ2-6; D is possibly TRBD1 (5 bases). The V end was cut by 6 bases, the J end by 2 bases, with 11 bases between. This CDR3 has 15 residues. This chain's CDR3 is CASSQGAPGANVLTF. CDR3 DNA: TGTGCCAGCAGCCAAGGGGCCCCTGGGGCCAACGTCCTGACTTTC.

About this clonotype: Just one base apart from a much larger clone, this may be a read error. The genes are TRBV7-9 and TRBJ1-6, with D unclear. The CDR3 has 15 amino acids. Germline lookup yields CDR1 SEHNR and CDR2 FQNEAQ (reference sequence). The CDR3 sequence: CTSSLRTGVNSPLHF. DNA for the CDR3: TGTACCAGCAGCTTAAGGACCGGGGTTAATTCACCCCTCCACTTT.

This clonotype has more than one count but fewer than ten. A much bigger clone sits one base away, suggesting this may be a read error. V gene TRBV12-3 or TRBV12-4 combines with J gene TRBJ1-2; unclear D gene. Deletions cut 4 bases from V and 6 bases from J, with 6 bases between. This CDR3 is 11 amino acids long. This chain's CDR3 is CASSWEDGYTF. In DNA, the CDR3 is TGTGCCAGCAGTTGGGAGGATGGCTACACCTTC.

In this sample, this clonotype turned up a few times. This chain uses TRBV27 with TRBJ1-1, with 9 bases lining up with TRBD1. The CDR3 is 14 residues long. The germline V gene has CDR1 MNHEY and CDR2 SMNVEV (reference sequence). V trimming: 6 bases; J trimming: 5 bases; junction bases outside the gene matches: 7. CDR3 region: CASRRSGTGTEAFF. In DNA, the CDR3 is TGTGCCAGCAGACGTTCCGGGACAGGGACTGAAGCTTTCTTT.

The chain links TRBV28 to TRBJ2-7; TRBD1 aligns across 9 bases. With the DNA end fitting TRBJ2-4 better, the J assignment may be wrong. This CDR3 contains 16 residues. CDR1 is MDHEN, CDR2 SYDVKM, per germline. CDR3 nucleotide sequence: TGTGCCAGCAGTTTAATAGGGACAGGGAAGGCTAACATTCAGTACTTC. Its translation: CASSLIGTGKANIQYF.

This clonotype has a count of ten or more. The chain recombines TRBV4-1 with TRBJ1-5; D remains unclear. The CDR3 has 13 amino acids. CDR1 is MGHRA and CDR2 is YSYEKL in the germline V gene. Trimming shortened V by 0 bases and J by 6 bases, and 6 bases separated the two germline ends. The DNA of the CDR3 is TGCGCCAGCAGCCAAGACGAGGGTCAGCCCCAGCATTTT. Translation: CASSQDEGQPQHF.

This clonotype was observed at least ten times. This chain joins TRBV29-1 and TRBJ2-3, with D possibly matching TRBD1 (7 bases). The germline V gene has CDR1 SQVTM and CDR2 ANQGSEA. V was cut by 4 bases and J by 1 base, with 12 bases left in between. The CDR3 loop spans 14 amino acids. The CDR3 DNA sequence: TGCAGCGTTGTAGGCAGGGGGGGCACAGATACGCAGTATTTT. Residues: CSVVGRGGTDTQYF.

The count of this clonotype is one. The chain links TRBV7-2 to TRBJ2-2, with 8 nucleotides matching TRBD1. Trimming at V came to 4 bases and at J to 6 bases, leaving 13 bases not matched to a gene. Germline CDR1 SGHTA, CDR2 FQGNSA. CDR3 length: 17 residues. The CDR3 DNA is TGTGCCAGCAGCTCAAGGGGGACAGGACCAATTGCCGGGGAGCTGTTTTTT. This encodes CASSSRGTGPIAGELFF. The full variable domain, in which reference TRBV7-2 and TRBJ2-2 provide the parts outside the CDR3, is GAGVSQSPSNKVTEKGKDVELRCDPISGHTALYWYRQSLGQGLEFLIYFQGNSAPDKSGLPSDRFSAERTGGSVSTLTIQRTQQEDSAVYLCASSSRGTGPIAGELFFGEGSRLTVL.

For this clonotype: This may be a read error, as it is one base from a much larger clone. This CDR3 reads CAASDLLGAGGRDTQYF. CDR3 DNA sequence: TGTGCCGCCAGTGATTTACTCGGTGCGGGGGGAAGGGATACGCAGTATTTT. The chain carries TRBV24-1 and TRBJ2-3, with TRBD2 matching 8 bases. Germline V lookup: CDR1 KGHDR, CDR2 SFDVKD. This CDR3 contains 17 residues.

The chain combines TRBV20-1 with TRBJ2-5; the D gene is possibly TRBD1 (7 bases). The germline V gene encodes CDR1 DFQATT and CDR2 SNEGSKA (reference sequence). This CDR3 has 15 amino acids. V lost 1 base to trimming and J lost 4 bases, with 16 bases between them. Written as DNA, the CDR3 is TGCAGTGCTAGAGGGAATACAGGGGAGGTAGAGACCCAGTACTTC. This encodes CSARGNTGEVETQYF.

This clonotype was seen a handful of times. The CDR3 reads CASSETGAALYNEQFF. DNA of the CDR3: TGTGCCAGCAGTGAAACGGGGGCAGCTCTTTACAATGAGCAGTTCTTC. The chain carries TRBV2 and TRBJ2-1, with D perhaps assigned TRBD1 or TRBD2 (6 bases each). The CDR3 length is 16 residues. Trimming shortened V by 2 bases and J by 4 bases, and 15 bases separated the two germline ends. The V gene's germline CDR1 is SNHLY and CDR2 FYNNEI.

On this clonotype: Since a much larger clone is just one base distant, this may be a read error. The genes are TRBV6-2 or TRBV6-3 and TRBJ2-4; D remains unclear. The tail of the sequence fits TRBJ2-5 better, so the J call may be wrong. The CDR3 contains 16 residues. Germline V CDR1 and CDR2: MNHEY, SVGEGT. The CDR3 coding sequence is TGTGCCAGCAGTTATGTCGAAGGGCACGTGATTGGGACCCAGTACTTC. It translates to CASSYVEGHVIGTQYF.